Listed below are T cell receptor beta chains from one sample, sequenced in a study of blood T cell repertoires in COVID-19. TCRdb's table, derived via immunoSEQ multiplex PCR, lists solely in-frame clones and lacks some. The sample yields around 190,000 clones, 79% seen once. Sequencing was performed on peripheral blood. The source is a middle-aged woman with COVID-19, enrolled during active disease. The CDR3 runs from the conserved cysteine through the conserved F or W. A D gene is named only where the DNA matches it firmly. For some rows the clone size is stated as once, few or many, or as a class when expanded; others skip it.

abundance	j_gene	d_gene	v_gene	CDR3aa	CDR3nt
NA	TRBJ2-7	NA	TRBV4-1	CASSQQRTFYEQYF	TGCGCCAGCAGCCAACAGCGGACGTTCTACGAGCAGTACTTC
once	TRBJ2-1	NA	TRBV19	CASSGRRGPPSYNEQFF	TGTGCCAGTAGCGGAAGGCGGGGGCCGCCTTCCTACAATGAGCAGTTCTTC
NA	TRBJ1-4	NA	TRBV9	CASSAGGQLLEKLFF	TGTGCCAGCAGCGCCGGGGGGCAGCTCCTCGAAAAACTGTTTTTT
once	TRBJ1-2	NA	TRBV18	CASSPGQGGNYGYTF	TGTGCCAGCTCACCAGGGCAGGGCGGAAACTATGGCTACACCTTC
NA	TRBJ1-6	NA	TRBV6-5	CASKTTVGYNSPLHF	TGTGCCAGCAAGACGACAGTGGGCTATAATTCACCCCTCCACTTT
few	TRBJ2-5	NA	TRBV27	CASTPQGGLLQETQYF	TGTGCCAGCACCCCACAGGGCGGACTCCTGCAAGAGACCCAGTACTTC
NA	TRBJ2-6	TRBD1	TRBV18	CASSQGTGGSGANVLTF	TGTGCCAGCTCACAAGGGACAGGGGGCTCTGGGGCCAACGTCCTGACTTTC
few	TRBJ2-5	TRBD2	TRBV19	CASTPSSGGETQYF	TGTGCCAGTACCCCATCGTCCGGGGGGGAGACCCAGTACTTC
NA	TRBJ2-5	NA	TRBV7-8	CASSQEAETQYF	TGTGCCAGCAGCCAAGAAGCAGAGACCCAGTACTTC
once	TRBJ1-5	NA	TRBV7-2	CASSLEGYQPQHF	TGTGCCAGCAGCTTAGAGGGGTATCAGCCCCAGCATTTT
NA	TRBJ1-1	NA	TRBV19	CASRPTGNTEAFF	TGTGCCAGTCGACCGACAGGGAACACTGAAGCTTTCTTT
NA	TRBJ2-7	TRBD1	TRBV18	CASSPFGTGGGVPYEQYF	TGTGCCAGCTCACCATTCGGGACAGGGGGGGGTGTTCCCTACGAGCAGTACTTC
NA	TRBJ2-1	TRBD2	TRBV6-6	CASSRHITSGLPPSEQFF	TGTGCCAGCAGTCGCCATATAACTAGCGGCCTTCCACCCAGTGAGCAGTTCTTC
NA	TRBJ2-7	TRBD1	TRBV7-2	CASSGRDRESYEQYF	TGTGCCAGCAGCGGCCGGGACAGGGAATCCTACGAGCAGTACTTC
NA	TRBJ2-7	NA	TRBV30	CAWSVGYSTYEQYF	TGTGCCTGGAGTGTGGGTTACAGTACCTACGAGCAGTACTTC
NA	TRBJ2-7	TRBD1	TRBV2	CASSAGQGHEQYF	TGTGCCAGCAGTGCGGGACAGGGACACGAGCAGTACTTC
few	TRBJ1-1	NA	TRBV19	CASNPTGVYTEAFF	TGTGCCAGTAACCCAACAGGAGTCTACACTGAAGCTTTCTTT
NA	TRBJ2-1	NA	TRBV6-5	CASSYVRARGNEQFF	TGTGCCAGCAGTTACGTACGGGCAAGGGGCAATGAGCAGTTCTTC
NA	TRBJ2-5	NA	TRBV9	CASSVGTGGAVETQYF	TGTGCCAGCAGCGTAGGGACTGGCGGGGCGGTGGAGACCCAGTACTTC
NA	TRBJ1-1	TRBD1	TRBV5-1	CASSSRTGGNTEAFF	TGCGCCAGCAGCTCACGGACAGGGGGGAACACTGAAGCTTTCTTT
few	TRBJ1-5	NA	TRBV4-2	CASSQVGQYSNQPQHF	TGTGCCAGCAGCCAAGTAGGACAGTATAGCAATCAGCCCCAGCATTTT
NA	TRBJ2-5	NA	TRBV18	CASSPGGRSYQETQYF	TGTGCCAGCTCACCAGGAGGCAGGTCGTATCAAGAGACCCAGTACTTC
NA	TRBJ2-7	TRBD2	TRBV13	CASSQLAGGPMYEQYF	TGTGCCAGCAGCCAACTAGCGGGAGGGCCGATGTACGAGCAGTACTTC
NA	TRBJ2-5	TRBD2	TRBV9	CASSATSGLGETQYF	TGTGCCAGCAGCGCAACTAGCGGCCTCGGAGAGACCCAGTACTTC
NA	TRBJ1-3	NA	TRBV19	CASSGSAGNTIYF	TGTGCCAGTAGTGGGAGTGCTGGAAACACCATATATTTT
NA	TRBJ1-2	NA	TRBV15	CATSRAGVGARYTF	TGTGCCACCAGCAGAGCGGGGGTCGGGGCCCGCTACACCTTC
NA	TRBJ2-7	TRBD2	TRBV25-1	CASSAGTSFSSYEQYF	TGTGCCAGCAGTGCCGGGACTAGCTTTTCTTCCTACGAGCAGTACTTC
once	TRBJ1-2	TRBD1	TRBV5-4	CASSLQGQSYGYTF	TGTGCCAGCAGCTTACAGGGGCAGAGCTATGGCTACACCTTC
NA	TRBJ1-1	NA	TRBV29-1	CSVAGKGTEAFF	TGCAGCGTCGCAGGGAAGGGCACTGAAGCTTTCTTT
NA	TRBJ1-5	NA	TRBV6-1	CASSEFGHHQPQHF	TGTGCCAGCAGTGAATTCGGACACCATCAGCCCCAGCATTTT
NA	TRBJ1-1	TRBD1	TRBV19	CASRVDRAFTEAFF	TGTGCCAGTAGGGTGGACAGGGCGTTCACTGAAGCTTTCTTT
NA	TRBJ1-2	TRBD1	TRBV10-3	CAIGQGDYGYTF	TGTGCCATCGGACAGGGCGATTATGGCTACACCTTC
NA	TRBJ2-7	TRBD1	TRBV27	CASSDSGTDYEQYF	TGTGCCAGCAGCGACTCCGGGACAGACTACGAGCAGTACTTC
NA	TRBJ2-1	NA	TRBV4-3	CASSQLQGADNEQFF	TGCGCCAGCAGCCAACTCCAAGGGGCGGACAATGAGCAGTTCTTC
NA	TRBJ2-7	NA	TRBV9	CASSPLFGGYEQYF	TGTGCCAGCAGCCCACTTTTTGGAGGCTACGAGCAGTACTTC
NA	TRBJ2-1	NA	TRBV11-3	CASSLRRTLGDEQFF	TGTGCCAGCAGCTTGCGGAGGACGTTGGGCGATGAGCAGTTCTTC
once	TRBJ2-1	NA	TRBV29-1	CSVTPPHGGTQAGYNEQFF	TGCAGCGTTACCCCCCCCCATGGAGGGACTCAAGCGGGTTACAATGAGCAGTTCTTC
NA	TRBJ2-6	NA	TRBV5-6	CASSGSGKAGANVLTF	TGTGCCAGCAGCGGGTCAGGGAAGGCGGGGGCCAACGTCCTGACTTTC
NA	TRBJ1-5	NA	TRBV6-2/TRBV6-3	CASSYSRGGQPQHF	TGTGCCAGCAGTTACTCGAGAGGGGGTCAGCCCCAGCATTTT
once	TRBJ2-7	NA	TRBV29-1	CSVEEGRESYEQYF	TGCAGCGTTGAAGAAGGCAGGGAATCCTACGAGCAGTACTTC
NA	TRBJ1-1	NA	TRBV5-1	CASSPRGWNTEAFF	TGCGCCAGCAGCCCCCGGGGGTGGAACACTGAAGCTTTCTTT
few	TRBJ2-1	TRBD2	TRBV5-1	CASRMQGLAGNNEQFF	TGCGCCAGCAGGATGCAGGGACTAGCGGGCAACAATGAGCAGTTCTTC
NA	TRBJ2-7	NA	TRBV5-1	CASSYKGEEQYF	TGCGCCAGCAGCTACAAGGGAGAAGAGCAGTACTTC
NA	TRBJ2-3	NA	TRBV14	CASSQKRVSGYTQYF	TGTGCCAGCAGCCAAAAGAGAGTTAGCGGCTATACGCAGTATTTT
NA	TRBJ2-7	TRBD2	TRBV3-1/TRBV3-2	CASSPGTSGTYEQYF	TGTGCCAGCAGCCCCGGGACTAGCGGCACCTACGAGCAGTACTTC
NA	TRBJ1-1	TRBD1	TRBV10-3	CAIGAGQGRSEAFF	TGTGCCATCGGGGCCGGACAGGGTAGGTCTGAAGCTTTCTTT
NA	TRBJ1-5	TRBD1	TRBV24-1	CATSGQGKSNQPQHF	TGTGCCACCTCGGGACAGGGAAAAAGCAATCAGCCCCAGCATTTT
NA	TRBJ2-2	TRBD1	TRBV9	CASSAYRDRGAGELFF	TGTGCCAGCAGCGCTTACCGGGACAGGGGGGCCGGGGAGCTGTTTTTT
NA	TRBJ1-1	NA	TRBV5-1	CASSLSTLSGTEAFF	TGCGCCAGCAGCTTAAGCACCCTTAGCGGGACTGAAGCTTTCTTT
medium-sized	TRBJ1-1	NA	TRBV7-6	CASSLAGAGPDTEAFF	TGTGCCAGCAGCTTAGCGGGGGCAGGGCCGGACACTGAAGCTTTCTTT
NA	TRBJ2-3	TRBD2	TRBV4-3	CASSQVGGFTDTQYF	TGCGCCAGCAGCCAAGTCGGGGGGTTCACAGATACGCAGTATTTT
NA	TRBJ2-7	TRBD2	TRBV10-3	CAISEREALLSSYEQYF	TGTGCCATCAGCGAGCGGGAGGCCCTTCTCAGCTCCTACGAGCAGTACTTC
once	TRBJ2-1	TRBD2	TRBV6-5	CASRTSGGGYNEQFF	TGTGCCAGCAGGACTAGCGGGGGAGGGTACAATGAGCAGTTCTTC
NA	TRBJ2-2	TRBD2	TRBV7-7	CASSLGTSGTGELFF	TGTGCCAGCAGCTTGGGGACTAGCGGTACCGGGGAGCTGTTTTTT